The 30 T cell receptor beta chains in this list originate from one sample, sequenced in a study of post-analysis software for immune sequencing data. Study findings and constraints: When patients were compared with controls, 4 or 5 TRBV segments were more frequent, TRBV5-6, TRBV5-1 and TRBV20-1 among them.

No antigen is known for these receptors. cDNA libraries of TCR beta carried unique molecular identifiers. TCRdb independently ran MiXCR on the PCR reads; one entry per CDR3 protein. Of hundreds of thousands of distinct CDR3 sequences in the sample, about 32% were seen once. The specimen sequenced was blood. The receptors shown here come from a girl aged 5-17 years with multiple sclerosis.

This sequence joins TRBV20-1 and TRBJ2-3, with 9 bases matching TRBD2. Unmatched junction bases numbered 7, after V lost 4 bases and J lost 2 bases. Germline V gene data show CDR1 as DFQATT and CDR2 as SNEGSKA (reference sequence). The CDR3 is 15 residues long. CDR3 region: CSAKASGDNTDTQYF. Here the CDR3 DNA reads TGCAGTGCTAAAGCTAGCGGGGATAACACAGATACGCAGTATTTT.

Worth noting for this clonotype: A clone one base away is much larger, so this may be a read error. The chain recombines TRBV29-1 with TRBJ2-3, with a tentative D call TRBD2 (5 bases). This CDR3 region has 14 residues. Per germline, CDR1 SQVTM and CDR2 ANQGSEA. The DNA of the CDR3 is TGCGGCGTTGCTTCAAAGGGAGTATCAGATACGCAGTATTTT. Encoded protein: CGVASKGVSDTQYF.

The table lists this clonotype with many counts. The chain employs TRBV5-1 and TRBJ1-1; 7 bases line up with TRBD1. In germline, CDR1 is SGHRS, CDR2 YFSETQ. This CDR3 is 15 amino acids long. With V trimmed by 0 bases and J by 0 bases, 2 bases remained unmatched. The CDR3 coding sequence is TGCGCCAGCAGCTTGGCGGGACAGATGAACACTGAAGCTTTCTTT. Protein: CASSLAGQMNTEAFF.

This clonotype was seen a handful of times. The chain has TRBV28 and TRBJ2-1, with a weak D call TRBD1 (7 bases). Between the trimmed V and J ends, which lost 4 bases and 8 bases, there was a span of 27 bases. From germline, CDR1 is MDHEN and CDR2 SYDVKM. CDR3 size: 18 residues. Written as DNA, the CDR3 is TGTGCCAGCAGTTCATGGGCGGGACAGTCCCTTGTTGTACATGAGCAGTTCTTC. Translated: CASSSWAGQSLVVHEQFF.

This chain links TRBV5-5 with TRBJ1-1; D perhaps matches TRBD1 (5 bases). Germline V lookup: CDR1 SGHKS, CDR2 YYEKEE (reference sequence). The CDR3 spans 18 residues. Trimming stripped 4 bases from V and 4 bases from J, with 26 bases between. CDR3 amino acids: CASSPSSTLGLGRTEAFF. The CDR3 DNA reads as TGTGCCAGCAGCCCCTCTTCCACTTTGGGTTTGGGACGCACTGAAGCTTTCTTT.

The chain has TRBV20-1 and TRBJ1-2, with D possibly being TRBD1 (6 bases). The V gene lost 0 bases and the J gene lost 4 bases, with 21 bases spanning the gap. Germline CDR1 and CDR2: DFQATT and SNEGSKA (reference sequence). This CDR3 is 17 amino acids long. DNA for the CDR3: TGCAGTGCTAGAGATCCCGAATCCCGGGGGCTGATCTATGGCTACACCTTC. Protein sequence: CSARDPESRGLIYGYTF.

The chain links TRBV7-2 to TRBJ1-1, with TRBD1 identical over 7 bases. Trimming removed 9 bases from V and 5 bases from J; junction bases left unmatched: 12. CDR1 and CDR2 from the germline V gene are SGHTA and FQGNSA. The CDR3 consists of 14 residues. As DNA, the CDR3 is TGTGCCAGTACCAAAAGGGGGCGAGGGACTGAAGCTTTCTTT. This codes for CASTKRGRGTEAFF.

The chain carries TRBV4-2 and TRBJ2-1, with a tentative D call TRBD1 (5 bases). The CDR3 is 14 residues long. Trimming stripped 4 bases from V and 10 bases from J, with 17 bases between. CDR1 and CDR2 from the germline V gene are LGHNA and YNFKEQ. CDR3 residues: CASSPRPDRSEQFF. For the CDR3, the DNA is TGTGCCAGCAGCCCTCGGCCCGACAGATCCGAGCAGTTCTTC.

This clonotype turned up a few times. This chain joins TRBV2 and TRBJ2-7; D could derive from TRBD1 or TRBD2 (6 bases each). The V end was cut by 7 bases, the J end by 2 bases, with 12 bases between. Germline lookup yields CDR1 SNHLY and CDR2 FYNNEI. The CDR3 covers 13 residues. Written as DNA, the CDR3 is TGTGCCAGCAATCGGGGGCCAACCTACGAGCAGTACTTC. Its protein product is CASNRGPTYEQYF.

This clonotype was picked up a small number of times. V usage is TRBV6-5 and J usage is TRBJ1-1; 7 positions match TRBD1. The J segment lost 4 bases and the V segment lost 6 bases, leaving 8 bases of the junction unmatched. Germline assignment: CDR1 MNHEY and CDR2 SVGAGI. The CDR3 is 14 amino acids. CDR3 nucleotides: TGTGCCAGCAGGGTGAGGGGGCAGAGCACTGAAGCTTTCTTT. Translation: CASRVRGQSTEAFF.

This clonotype was picked up many times. The chain links TRBV5-1 to TRBJ2-2; D is ambiguous. This CDR3 comprises 14 residues. Trimming took 0 bases from V and 0 from J, leaving 3 bases between them. Looked up from germline, CDR1 is SGHRS and CDR2 is YFSETQ. Written as DNA, the CDR3 is TGCGCCAGCAGCTTGGATGCGAACACCGGGGAGCTGTTTTTT. Translating it yields CASSLDANTGELFF.

A remark on this clonotype: Given a much more abundant clone one base away, this may be a read error. The chain is built from TRBV9 and TRBJ2-7; 12 nucleotides line up with TRBD2. Germline-derived CDR1 and CDR2 are SGDLS and YYNGEE. This CDR3 has 17 residues. The CDR3 sequence: CACSVGLAGGLSYEQYF. The CDR3 DNA reads TGTGCCTGCAGCGTAGGGCTAGCGGGAGGGCTATCCTACGAGCAGTACTTC. Full variable domain (rest looked up from reference TRBV9 and TRBJ2-7): DSGVTQTPKHLITATGQRVTLRCSPRSGDLSVYWYQQSLDQGLQFLIQYYNGEERAKGNILERFSAQQFPDLHSELNLSSLELGDSALYFCACSVGLAGGLSYEQYFGPGTRLTVT.

The rearrangement links TRBV10-3 to TRBJ2-1, with 10 bases aligning to TRBD2. The J segment lost 6 bases and the V segment lost 6 bases, leaving 8 bases of the junction unmatched. Germline assignment: CDR1 ENHRY and CDR2 SYGVKD. CDR3 length equals 15 residues. The CDR3 region has the DNA TGTGCCATCAGGCCGGGACTAGCGTCTAGCAATGAGCAGTTCTTC. Translated: CAIRPGLASSNEQFF.

With respect to this clonotype: Compared with germline, one end of the junction differs, possibly owing to a read error. This chain joins TRBV6-5 and TRBJ1-5; the match to TRBD1 covers 9 bases. This CDR3 has 16 residues. Germline loops: CDR1 MNHEY, CDR2 SVGAGI. The DNA of the CDR3 is TGTGCCAGCAGACTAACAGGGGGCGGGGGCAATCATCCCCAGCATTTT. This gives the protein CASRLTGGGGNHPQHF.

The chain combines TRBV18 with TRBJ2-5; D uncertain. Germline-derived CDR1 and CDR2 are KGHSH and LQKENI. The ends were cut back, 5 bases at V and 3 bases at J, with 13 bases in the middle. This CDR3 has 14 residues. The CDR3 sequence is CASSIGRAEETQYF. CDR3 nucleotide sequence: TGTGCCAGCTCAATCGGACGGGCCGAAGAGACCCAGTACTTC.

In this sample, this clonotype turned up a few times. The V gene is TRBV6-5, the J gene TRBJ2-3; possible D gene TRBD1, 6 bases. Between the trimmed V and J ends, which lost 6 bases and 4 bases, there was a span of 14 bases. The CDR3 spans 14 residues. Germline assignment: CDR1 MNHEY and CDR2 SVGAGI. CDR3 bases: TGTGCCAGCAGGGCCACGAGGGGGTCAGATACGCAGTATTTT. Its translation: CASRATRGSDTQYF.

CDR3 in DNA: TGTGCCAGCAGCGTGGCAACAGTTGGGGGACTAGCGGGAGGTCTCCTATACAATGAGCAGTTCTTC. Its protein product is CASSVATVGGLAGGLLYNEQFF. The J gene is TRBJ2-1, the V gene TRBV9, with 15 bases aligning to TRBD2. V was clipped by 2 bases and J by 4 bases; unmatched bases: 19. The CDR3 spans 22 residues. Germline CDR1 is SGDLS and CDR2 is YYNGEE.

The gene calls are TRBV29-1 and TRBJ1-4, with D perhaps TRBD1 (5 bases). Germline-derived CDR1 and CDR2 are SQVTM and ANQGSEA. Trimming stripped 1 base from V and 5 bases from J, with 14 bases between. The CDR3 loop spans 15 amino acids. The CDR3 DNA reads TGCAGCGTTGAAGCTGGGGGGTTACGGAATGAAAAACTGTTTTTT. It yields the protein CSVEAGGLRNEKLFF.

For this clonotype: This likely traces to a read error, being one base from a far larger clone. Since no conserved phenylalanine or tryptophan closes the CDR3, a read error is the likely cause. The V call is TRBV7-6, the J call TRBJ2-3; D not resolved. The length of the CDR3 is 12 residues. Germline CDR1 SGHVS, CDR2 FNYEAQ. V was trimmed by 1 base and J by 4 bases, leaving 3 bases between them. CDR3: CASSLGADTQYL. The CDR3 nucleotides are TGTGCCAGCAGCTTAGGGGCAGATACGCAGTATTTA.

This chain uses TRBV29-1 with TRBJ2-7; weak D call: TRBD2 (5 bases). V was clipped by 7 bases and J by 1 base, with 14 bases between them. The CDR3 sequence is 13 residues long. Looked up from germline, CDR1 is SQVTM and CDR2 is ANQGSEA. In nucleotides, the CDR3 is TGCAGCGACGGTCCGGGGAATTCCTACGAGCAGTACTTC. Amino acids: CSDGPGNSYEQYF.

This chain joins TRBV5-1 and TRBJ1-1, with unresolved D. The CDR3 is 13 residues long. V dropped 4 bases and J dropped 1 base, with 8 bases sitting between them. Germline loops: CDR1 SGHRS, CDR2 YFSETQ. The CDR3 DNA sequence: TGCGCCAGCAGCACGGAGGGGAACACTGAAGCTTTCTTT. This sequence encodes CASSTEGNTEAFF.

The V call is TRBV5-1, the J call TRBJ2-3; 11 positions agree with TRBD2. V shed 3 bases and J 0 bases; nucleotides not matched to a gene: 3. This CDR3 spans 16 amino acids. Germline-derived CDR1 and CDR2 are SGHRS and YFSETQ. CDR3: CASSSSSGRSTDTQYF. CDR3 in DNA: TGCGCCAGCAGCTCCTCTAGCGGGAGGAGCACAGATACGCAGTATTTT.

This clonotype showed up just a few times. The chain employs TRBV6-2 or TRBV6-3 and TRBJ2-3; TRBD2 is a possible D gene (5 bases). V was clipped by 6 bases and J by 4 bases, with 26 bases between them. Germline V gene lookup returns CDR1 MNHEY and CDR2 SVGEGT. CDR3 size: 18 residues. The CDR3 DNA reads as TGTGCCAGCAGACAAGACCGACCGGGGATTTGGGATTCAGATACGCAGTATTTT. This encodes CASRQDRPGIWDSDTQYF.

This clonotype was seen a handful of times. The chain uses TRBV5-5 and TRBJ2-7; no definite D call. V was trimmed by 5 bases and J by 0 bases, leaving 6 bases between them. This CDR3 comprises 12 residues. Germline V lookup: CDR1 SGHKS, CDR2 YYEKEE (reference sequence). This chain's CDR3 is CASRVNSYEQYF. In nucleotides, the CDR3 is TGTGCCAGCAGGGTGAACTCCTACGAGCAGTACTTC.

This clonotype was recorded once. V is TRBV20-1 and J is TRBJ2-1; TRBD2 agrees at 9 bases. Trimming at V came to 1 base and at J to 9 bases, leaving 10 bases not matched to a gene. The CDR3 consists of 15 residues. Germline CDR1 is DFQATT and CDR2 is SNEGSKA (reference sequence). The CDR3 sequence: CSARVAGAFGAEQFF. The DNA for the CDR3 is TGCAGTGCTAGAGTAGCGGGGGCATTCGGTGCTGAGCAGTTCTTC.

This chain uses TRBV28 with TRBJ1-4; D is ambiguous. Germline values: CDR1 MDHEN, CDR2 SYDVKM. The V end lost 6 bases, the J end lost 4 bases, and 9 bases lay between the germline ends. This CDR3 comprises 13 residues. This CDR3 reads CASRGGINEKLFF. For the CDR3, the DNA is TGTGCCAGCAGGGGAGGGATTAATGAAAAACTGTTTTTT.

There are a few counts of this clonotype. V usage is TRBV20-1 and J usage is TRBJ1-2; the D is unclear. Looked up from germline, CDR1 is DFQATT and CDR2 is SNEGSKA (reference sequence). This CDR3 is 16 amino acids long. V was clipped by 0 bases and J by 7 bases, with 21 bases between them. The DNA for the CDR3 is TGCAGTGCTAGAGATCTACGGGCGGGGAGTTTTCGTGGCTACACCTTC. This codes for CSARDLRAGSFRGYTF.

The chain has TRBV6-5 and TRBJ2-2; 9 bases align to TRBD2. This CDR3 region has 14 residues. CDR1 is MNHEY and CDR2 is SVGAGI in the germline V gene. J was trimmed by 5 bases and V by 5 bases; bases with no gene match: 3. The DNA of the CDR3 is TGTGCCAGCAGTCAGCGGGGGGAGACCGGGGAGCTGTTTTTT. Amino acids: CASSQRGETGELFF.

This clonotype was observed many times. V usage is TRBV11-2 and J usage is TRBJ2-5, with D unresolved. The CDR3 spans 12 residues. Deletions cut 1 base from V and 9 bases from J, with 9 bases between. The germline V gene encodes CDR1 SGHAT and CDR2 FQNNGV. CDR3 bases: TGTGCCAGCAGCTTAGTTGGGGTGGCCCAGTACTTC. Translating gives CASSLVGVAQYF.

The chain combines TRBV28 with TRBJ2-5; the D gene is possibly TRBD2 (8 bases). The better agreement between TRBJ2-7 and the DNA end casts doubt on the J call. Germline-derived CDR1 and CDR2 are MDHEN and SYDVKM. The CDR3 has 15 residues. The CDR3 sequence: CASTTGGGQTYEQYF. CDR3 nucleotide sequence: TGTGCCAGCACTACGGGGGGGGGACAGACCTACGAGCAGTACTTC.